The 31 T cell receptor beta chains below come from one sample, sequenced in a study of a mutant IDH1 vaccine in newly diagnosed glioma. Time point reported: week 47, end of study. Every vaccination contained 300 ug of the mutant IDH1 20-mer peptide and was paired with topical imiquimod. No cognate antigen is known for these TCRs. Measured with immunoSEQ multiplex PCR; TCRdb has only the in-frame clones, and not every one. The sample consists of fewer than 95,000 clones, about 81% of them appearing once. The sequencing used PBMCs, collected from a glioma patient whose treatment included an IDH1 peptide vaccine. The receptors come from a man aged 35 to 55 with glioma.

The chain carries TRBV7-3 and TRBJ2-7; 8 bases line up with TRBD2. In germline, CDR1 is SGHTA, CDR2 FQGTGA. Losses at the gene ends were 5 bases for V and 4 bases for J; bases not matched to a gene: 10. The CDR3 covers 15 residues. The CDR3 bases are TGTGCCAGCAGCCCAGGGGCGGGAGGAATGTACGAGCAGTACTTC. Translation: CASSPGAGGMYEQYF.

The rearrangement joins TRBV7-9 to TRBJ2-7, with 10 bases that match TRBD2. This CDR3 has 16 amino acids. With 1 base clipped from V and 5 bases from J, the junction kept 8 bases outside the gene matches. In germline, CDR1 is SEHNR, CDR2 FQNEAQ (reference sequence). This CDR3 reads CASSLEASGSPHEQYF. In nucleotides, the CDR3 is TGTGCCAGCAGCTTAGAGGCTAGCGGGAGCCCCCACGAGCAGTACTTC.

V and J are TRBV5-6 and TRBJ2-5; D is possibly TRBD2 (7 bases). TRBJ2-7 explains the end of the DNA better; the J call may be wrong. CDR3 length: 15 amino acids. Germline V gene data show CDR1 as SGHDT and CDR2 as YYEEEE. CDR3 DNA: TGTGCCAGCAGGGCCAGGGGAGGGTGGTCCTACGAGCAGTACTTC. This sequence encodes CASRARGGWSYEQYF.

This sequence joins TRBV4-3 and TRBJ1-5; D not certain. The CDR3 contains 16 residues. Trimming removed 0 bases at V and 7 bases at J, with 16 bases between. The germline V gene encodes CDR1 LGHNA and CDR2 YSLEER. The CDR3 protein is CASSQETGQRIQPQHF. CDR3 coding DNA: TGCGCCAGCAGCCAAGAGACGGGTCAGCGGATCCAGCCCCAGCATTTT.

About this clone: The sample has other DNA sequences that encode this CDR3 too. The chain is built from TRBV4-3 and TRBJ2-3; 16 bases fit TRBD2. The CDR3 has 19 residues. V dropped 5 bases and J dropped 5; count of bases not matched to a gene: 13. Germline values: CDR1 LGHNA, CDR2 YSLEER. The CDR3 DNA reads TGCGCCAGCAGCGCCGACGTGGGACTAGCGGGGGGGCGTCAAGATACGCAGTATTTT. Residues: CASSADVGLAGGRQDTQYF.

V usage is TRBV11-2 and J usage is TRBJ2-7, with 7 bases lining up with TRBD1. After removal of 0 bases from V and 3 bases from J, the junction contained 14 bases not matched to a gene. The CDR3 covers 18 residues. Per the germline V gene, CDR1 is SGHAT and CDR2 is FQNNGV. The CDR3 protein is CASSLDRVRTGTIYEQYF. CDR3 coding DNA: TGTGCCAGCAGCTTAGATCGGGTGCGGACAGGCACCATCTACGAGCAGTACTTC.

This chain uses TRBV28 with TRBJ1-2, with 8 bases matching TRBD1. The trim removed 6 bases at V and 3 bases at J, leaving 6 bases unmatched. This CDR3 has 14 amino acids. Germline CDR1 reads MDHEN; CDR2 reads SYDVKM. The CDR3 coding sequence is TGTGCCAGCAGGACGACAGGGGTAGACTATGGCTACACCTTC. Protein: CASRTTGVDYGYTF.

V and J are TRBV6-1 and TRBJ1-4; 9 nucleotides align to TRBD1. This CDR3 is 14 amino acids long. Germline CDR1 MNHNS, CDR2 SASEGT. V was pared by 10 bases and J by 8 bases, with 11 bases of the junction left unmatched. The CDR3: CATRPGTGNEKLFF. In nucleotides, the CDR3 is TGTGCCACGCGACCCGGGACAGGGAACGAAAAACTGTTTTTT.

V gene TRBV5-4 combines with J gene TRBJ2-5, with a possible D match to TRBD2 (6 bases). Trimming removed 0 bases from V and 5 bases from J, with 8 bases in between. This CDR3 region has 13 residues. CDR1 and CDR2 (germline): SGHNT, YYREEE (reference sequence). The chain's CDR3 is CASSLAGGETQYF. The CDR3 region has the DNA TGTGCCAGCAGCTTGGCCGGGGGTGAGACCCAGTACTTC.

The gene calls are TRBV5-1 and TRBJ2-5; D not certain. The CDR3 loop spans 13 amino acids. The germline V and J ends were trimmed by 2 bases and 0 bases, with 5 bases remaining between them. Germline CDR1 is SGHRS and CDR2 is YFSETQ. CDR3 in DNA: TGCGCCAGCAGCTTCGAAGACCAAGAGACCCAGTACTTC. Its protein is CASSFEDQETQYF. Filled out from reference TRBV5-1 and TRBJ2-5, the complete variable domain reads KAGVTQTPRYLIKTRGQQVTLSCSPISGHRSVSWYQQTPGQGLQFLFEYFSETQRNKGNFPGRFSGRQFSNSRSEMNVSTLELGDSALYLCASSFEDQETQYFGPGTRLLVL.

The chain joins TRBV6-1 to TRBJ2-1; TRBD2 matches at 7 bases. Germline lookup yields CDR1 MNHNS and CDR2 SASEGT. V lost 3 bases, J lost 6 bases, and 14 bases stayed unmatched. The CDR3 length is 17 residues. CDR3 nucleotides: TGTGCCAGCAGTGATGCGGGAGTACTTCCTCGCGGCAATGAGCAGTTCTTC. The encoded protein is CASSDAGVLPRGNEQFF.

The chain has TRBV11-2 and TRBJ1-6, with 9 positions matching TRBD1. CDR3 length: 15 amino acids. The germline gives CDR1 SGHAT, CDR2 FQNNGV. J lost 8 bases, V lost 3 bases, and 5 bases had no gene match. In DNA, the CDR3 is TGTGCCAGCAGCTTTGGGGACAGGGTACATTCACCCCTCCACTTT. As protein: CASSFGDRVHSPLHF.

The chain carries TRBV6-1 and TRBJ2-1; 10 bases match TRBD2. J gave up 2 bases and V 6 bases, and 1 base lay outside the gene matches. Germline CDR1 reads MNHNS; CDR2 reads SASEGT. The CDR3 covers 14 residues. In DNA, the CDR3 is TGTGCCAGCAGACTAGCGGGACCCTACAATGAGCAGTTCTTC. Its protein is CASRLAGPYNEQFF.

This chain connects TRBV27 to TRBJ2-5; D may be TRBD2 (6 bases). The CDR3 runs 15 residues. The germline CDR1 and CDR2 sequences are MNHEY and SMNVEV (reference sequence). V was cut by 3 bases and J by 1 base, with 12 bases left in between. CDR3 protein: CASSLIRGIQETQYF. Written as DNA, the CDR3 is TGTGCCAGCAGTTTGATTCGCGGGATCCAAGAGACCCAGTACTTC.

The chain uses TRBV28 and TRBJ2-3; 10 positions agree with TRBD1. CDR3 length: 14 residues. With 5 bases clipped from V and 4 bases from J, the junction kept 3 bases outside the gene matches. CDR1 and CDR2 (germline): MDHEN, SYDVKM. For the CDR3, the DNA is TGTGCCAGCAGTCGGGACAGGGGAGCAGATACGCAGTATTTT. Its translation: CASSRDRGADTQYF.

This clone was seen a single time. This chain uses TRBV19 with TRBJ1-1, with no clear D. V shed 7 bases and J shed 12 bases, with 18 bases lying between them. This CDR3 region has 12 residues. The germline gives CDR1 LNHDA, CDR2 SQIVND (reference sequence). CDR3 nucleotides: TGTGCCAGTACCCCCGGCACTGGGTGGACTTTCTTT. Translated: CASTPGTGWTFF.

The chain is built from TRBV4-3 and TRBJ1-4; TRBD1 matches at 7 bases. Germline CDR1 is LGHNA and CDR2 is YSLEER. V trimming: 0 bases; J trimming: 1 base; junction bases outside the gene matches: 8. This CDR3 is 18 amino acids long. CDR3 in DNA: TGCGCCAGCAGCCAAGATGGCCGAGACAGGGTAACTAATGAAAAACTGTTTTTT. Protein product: CASSQDGRDRVTNEKLFF.

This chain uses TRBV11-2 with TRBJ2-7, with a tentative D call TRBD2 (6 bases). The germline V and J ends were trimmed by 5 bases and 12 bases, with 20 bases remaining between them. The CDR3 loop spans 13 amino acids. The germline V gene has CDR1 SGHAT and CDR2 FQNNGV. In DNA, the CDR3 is TGTGCCAGCAGCCCTCCGGAGGGATTGATTCGGTACTTC. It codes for CASSPPEGLIRYF. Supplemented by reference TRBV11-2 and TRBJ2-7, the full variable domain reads EAGVAQSPRYKIIEKRQSVAFWCNPISGHATLYWYQQILGQGPKLLIQFQNNGVVDDSQLPKDRFSAERLKGVDSTLKIQPAKLEDSAVYLCASSPPEGLIRYFGPGTRLTVT.

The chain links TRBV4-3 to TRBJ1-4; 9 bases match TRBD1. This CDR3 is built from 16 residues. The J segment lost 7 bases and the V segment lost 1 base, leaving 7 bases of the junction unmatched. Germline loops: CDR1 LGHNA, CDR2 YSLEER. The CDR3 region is CASSQGRRQGGEKLFF. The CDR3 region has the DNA TGCGCCAGCAGCCAAGGCCGTCGACAGGGGGGTGAAAAACTGTTTTTT.

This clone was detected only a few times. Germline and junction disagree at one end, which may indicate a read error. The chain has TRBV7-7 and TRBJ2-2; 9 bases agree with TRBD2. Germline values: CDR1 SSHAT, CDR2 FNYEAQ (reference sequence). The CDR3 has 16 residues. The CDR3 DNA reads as TGTGCTAGCAGCACAGCGGGGGGATCGAACACCGGGGAGCTGTTTTTT. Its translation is CASSTAGGSNTGELFF.

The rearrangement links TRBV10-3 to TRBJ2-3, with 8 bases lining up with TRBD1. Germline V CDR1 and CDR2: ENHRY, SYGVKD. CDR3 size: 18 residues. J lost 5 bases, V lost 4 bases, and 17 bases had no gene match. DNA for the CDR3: TGTGCCATCAGTGGGGGGAATGACAGGGGATGGCGAGAAGATACGCAGTATTTT. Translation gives CAISGGNDRGWREDTQYF.

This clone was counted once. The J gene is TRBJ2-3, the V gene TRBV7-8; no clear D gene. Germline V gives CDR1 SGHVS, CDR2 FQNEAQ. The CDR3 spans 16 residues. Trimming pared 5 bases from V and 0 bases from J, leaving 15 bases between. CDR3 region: CASSPARVTSTDTQYF. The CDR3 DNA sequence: TGTGCCAGCAGCCCCGCCCGGGTCACTAGCACAGATACGCAGTATTTT. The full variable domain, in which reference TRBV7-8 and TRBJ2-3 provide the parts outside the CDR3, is GAGVSQSPRYKVAKRGQDVALRCDPISGHVSLFWYQQALGQGPEFLTYFQNEAQLDKSGLPSDRFFAERPEGSVSTLKIQRTQQEDSAVYLCASSPARVTSTDTQYFGPGTRLTVL.

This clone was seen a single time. The CDR3, as DNA: TGTGCCAGCAGTAGGGGACAATCTTACAATGAGCAGTTCTTC. Its protein is CASSRGQSYNEQFF. The gene calls are TRBV28 and TRBJ2-1; weak D call: TRBD1 (6 bases). The germline V gene encodes CDR1 MDHEN and CDR2 SYDVKM. With 5 bases removed from V and 4 bases from J, the gap between germline ends came to 12 bases. The CDR3 is 14 amino acids.

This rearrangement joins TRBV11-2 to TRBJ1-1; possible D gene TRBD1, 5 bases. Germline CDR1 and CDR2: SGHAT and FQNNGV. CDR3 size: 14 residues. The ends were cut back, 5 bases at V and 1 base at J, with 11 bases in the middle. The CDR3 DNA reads TGTGCCAGCAGCATCAGGGACGGGAACACTGAAGCTTTCTTT. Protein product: CASSIRDGNTEAFF.

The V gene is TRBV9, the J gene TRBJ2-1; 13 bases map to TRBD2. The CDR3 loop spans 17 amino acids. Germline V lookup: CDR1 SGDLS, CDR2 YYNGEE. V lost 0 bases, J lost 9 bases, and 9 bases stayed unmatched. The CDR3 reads CASSVAATSGRAVEQFF. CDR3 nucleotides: TGTGCCAGCAGCGTAGCGGCTACTAGCGGGAGGGCCGTTGAGCAGTTCTTC.

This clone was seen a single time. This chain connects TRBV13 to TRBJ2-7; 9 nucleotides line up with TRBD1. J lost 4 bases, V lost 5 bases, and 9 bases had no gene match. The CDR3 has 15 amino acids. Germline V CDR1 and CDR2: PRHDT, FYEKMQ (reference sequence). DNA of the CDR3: TGTGCCAGCAGCCCGGGGACAGGGATAAAGTACGAGCAGTACTTC. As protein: CASSPGTGIKYEQYF.

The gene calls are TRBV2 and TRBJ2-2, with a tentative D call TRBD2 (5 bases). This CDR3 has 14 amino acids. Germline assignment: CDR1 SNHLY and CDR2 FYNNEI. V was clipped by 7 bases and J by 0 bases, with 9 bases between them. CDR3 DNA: TGTGCCAGCAAACGGGATTCGAACACCGGGGAGCTGTTTTTT. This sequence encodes CASKRDSNTGELFF.

In DNA, the CDR3 is TGTGCCAGCAGTCCAGGATGGACAGGACCGAACACTGAAGCTTTCTTT. Translated: CASSPGWTGPNTEAFF. The chain has TRBV21-1 and TRBJ1-1; the D call in the table, TRBD1, was not verified against the DNA. TRBV21-1 is an annotated pseudogene. The CDR3 is made up of 16 amino acids.

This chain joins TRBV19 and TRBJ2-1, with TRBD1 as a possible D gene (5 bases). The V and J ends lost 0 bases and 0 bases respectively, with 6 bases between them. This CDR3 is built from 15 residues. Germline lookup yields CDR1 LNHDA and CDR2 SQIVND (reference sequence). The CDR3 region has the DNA TGTGCCAGTAGTATAGACAGGGTCTCCTACAATGAGCAGTTCTTC. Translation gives CASSIDRVSYNEQFF.

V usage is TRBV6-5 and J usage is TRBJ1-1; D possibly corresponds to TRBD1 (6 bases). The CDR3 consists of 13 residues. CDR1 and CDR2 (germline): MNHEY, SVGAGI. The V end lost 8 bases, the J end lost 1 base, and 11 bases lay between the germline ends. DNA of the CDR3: TGTGCCAGCGTAGGACAGCAGAACACTGAAGCTTTCTTT. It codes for CASVGQQNTEAFF.

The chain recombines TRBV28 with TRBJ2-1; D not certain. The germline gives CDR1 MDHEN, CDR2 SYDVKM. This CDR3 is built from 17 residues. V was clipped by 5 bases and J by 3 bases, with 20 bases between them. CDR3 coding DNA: TGTGCCAGCAGTGGAACAGTCCGTTCGTCTTACTACAATGAGCAGTTCTTC. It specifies CASSGTVRSSYYNEQFF.